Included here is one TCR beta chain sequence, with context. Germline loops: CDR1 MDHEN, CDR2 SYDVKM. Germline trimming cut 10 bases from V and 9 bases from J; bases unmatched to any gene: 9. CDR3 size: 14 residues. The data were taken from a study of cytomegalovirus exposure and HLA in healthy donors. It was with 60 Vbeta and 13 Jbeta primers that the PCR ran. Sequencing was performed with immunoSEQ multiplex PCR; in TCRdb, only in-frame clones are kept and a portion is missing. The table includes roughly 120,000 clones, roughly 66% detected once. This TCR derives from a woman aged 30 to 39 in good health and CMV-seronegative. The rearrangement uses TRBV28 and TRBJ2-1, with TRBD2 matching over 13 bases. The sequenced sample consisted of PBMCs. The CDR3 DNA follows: TGTGCCATTGCACTAGCGGGAGGGTTTGTTGAGCAGTTCTTC. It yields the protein CAIALAGGFVEQFF.